The present T cell receptor beta chain was sequenced within a study of blood T cell repertoires in COVID-19. Looking at the study overall: The United States, Italy and Spain supplied acute and convalescent COVID-19 samples.

V was pared by 0 bases and J by 3 bases, with 7 bases between. Per germline, CDR1 SGHDT and CDR2 YYEEEE. The CDR3 is 13 amino acids. Seattle patient enrollment occurred during active infection, with longitudinal follow-up thereafter. In the original analysis: Amplification from reference gene primers served as the basis for estimated nucleated cell counts. Clones were read by immunoSEQ multiplex PCR, and TCRdb kept only the in-frame ones, dropping some. That table gives V, J and clone size, and the DNA gave D and trimming. The sample has almost 300,000 clones; approximately 89% are singletons. Sequencing was carried out using peripheral blood. The sequence came from a woman aged 25 to 45 with COVID-19, enrolled during active disease. The V gene is TRBV5-6, the J gene TRBJ2-7, with D maybe TRBD2 (6 bases). As DNA, the CDR3 is TGTGCCAGCAGCTTGGAGGACTACTACGAGCAGTACTTC. Its protein is CASSLEDYYEQYF. Combining the CDR3 with reference TRBV5-6 and TRBJ2-7 gives the whole variable domain DAGVTQSPTHLIKTRGQQVTLRCSPKSGHDTVSWYQQALGQGPQFIFQYYEEEERQRGNFPDRFSGHQFPNYSSELNVNALLLGDSALYLCASSLEDYYEQYFGPGTRLTVT.